Listed below are T cell receptor beta chains from one sample, sequenced in a study of CD8 T cells in Susac syndrome. TCRdb fed the immunoSEQ multiplex PCR reads into MiXCR, producing one record per CDR3 protein. The sample yields a few hundred thousand distinct CDR3 sequences, about 91% seen once. Sequencing used CD4+ T cells from PBMCs. These receptors all come from a human donor with multiple sclerosis. CDR3s include the opening cysteine and the closing phenylalanine or tryptophan.

TRBV7-2,TRBJ2-1,CSSSPPSYNEQFF
TRBV5-1,TRBJ2-3,CASKGSGGTDTQYF
TRBV9,TRBJ2-7,CASSVWGRSFDEQYF
TRBV10-3,TRBJ1-2,CAIRGEGADGYTF
TRBV5-6,TRBJ2-1,CASSLGGQNNEQFF
TRBV6-1,TRBJ2-3,CASFSGGGGDTQYF
TRBV6-2/TRBV6-3,TRBJ1-1,CASSYLGGVTEAFF
TRBV6-6,TRBJ2-7,CASRHRERGEQYF
TRBV6-1,TRBJ1-1,CASRVPSGTRTFF
TRBV20-1,TRBJ2-7,CSARDQRAGGGYEQYF
TRBV9,TRBJ2-1,CASSVETSGNEQFF
TRBV9,TRBJ1-6,CASSVGGSYNSPLHF
TRBV2,TRBJ2-5,CASSEWRGQETQYF
TRBV3-1,TRBJ1-5,CASSQLQEGSPQHF